These 19 T cell receptor beta chains originate from one sample sequenced in a study of identifying expanded T cells in peripheral blood. The repertoire was sequenced with immunoSEQ multiplex PCR; TCRdb's copy has only in-frame clones and lacks some. Of fewer than 80,000 clones in the sample, about 83% were seen once. Sequenced sample: blood. These TCRs come from a person aged 18 to 70 in good health.

The rearrangement links TRBV7-9 to TRBJ1-2; TRBD1 matches 8 bases. The CDR3 has 14 residues. The germline V gene encodes CDR1 SEHNR and CDR2 FQNEAQ (reference sequence). V lost 8 bases, J lost 8 bases, and 13 bases stayed unmatched. CDR3 amino acids: CASSRAVGDRGYTF. The CDR3 nucleotides read TGTGCCAGCTCCCGGGCGGTAGGGGACAGGGGCTACACCTTC. The whole variable domain, remainder taken from reference TRBV7-9 and TRBJ1-2, is DTGVSQNPRHKITKRGQNVTFRCDPISEHNRLYWYRQTLGQGPEFLTYFQNEAQLEKSRLLSDRFSAERPKGSFSTLEIQRTEQGDSAMYLCASSRAVGDRGYTFGSGTRLTVV.

V gene TRBV6-1 combines with J gene TRBJ2-5, with a tentative D call TRBD2 (7 bases). V was trimmed by 10 bases and J by 5 bases, leaving 20 bases between them. Germline V gives CDR1 MNHNS, CDR2 SASEGT. This CDR3 has 14 residues. CDR3 amino acids: CAIGGVSGYETQYF. In DNA form, the CDR3 reads TGTGCCATAGGGGGAGTTAGCGGGTATGAGACCCAGTACTTC.

This rearrangement joins TRBV7-2 to TRBJ2-5; D is unclear. This CDR3 is 12 amino acids long. V lost 3 bases and J 5 bases, leaving 7 bases between the germline ends. Germline V gives CDR1 SGHTA, CDR2 FQGNSA. CDR3 in amino acids: CASSFTRETQYF. DNA for the CDR3: TGTGCCAGCAGCTTCACGCGGGAGACCCAGTACTTC.

This clone was seen just once. The V call is TRBV6-5, the J call TRBJ2-1; D uncertain. Trimming took 5 bases from V and 0 from J, leaving 5 bases between them. This CDR3 has 13 residues. The germline CDR1 and CDR2 sequences are MNHEY and SVGAGI. CDR3 loop: CASSRLSYNEQFF. The CDR3 coding sequence is TGTGCCAGCAGTCGCCTCTCCTACAATGAGCAGTTCTTC.

The rearrangement links TRBV7-9 to TRBJ1-1, with a tentative D call TRBD1 (5 bases). V lost 5 bases, J lost 9 bases, and 10 bases lay in between. Germline V gene sequence: CDR1 SEHNR, CDR2 FQNEAQ (reference sequence). This CDR3 contains 11 residues. The CDR3 region has the DNA TGTGCCAGCAGCCCAGGGTTGAAAGCTTTCTTT. Translating it yields CASSPGLKAFF.

The V call is TRBV11-2, the J call TRBJ1-2; a weak D match, TRBD1 (5 bases). There are 17 residues in the CDR3. V gave up 1 base and J gave up 6 bases, with 21 bases separating them. Germline CDR1 reads SGHAT; CDR2 reads FQNNGV. CDR3: CASSLGHQAGGNHGYTF. CDR3 nucleotide sequence: TGTGCCAGCAGCTTAGGCCATCAAGCGGGGGGGAATCATGGCTACACCTTC. The full variable domain, rest sourced from reference TRBV11-2 and TRBJ1-2, is EAGVAQSPRYKIIEKRQSVAFWCNPISGHATLYWYQQILGQGPKLLIQFQNNGVVDDSQLPKDRFSAERLKGVDSTLKIQPAKLEDSAVYLCASSLGHQAGGNHGYTFGSGTRLTVV.

The V and J genes are TRBV7-7 and TRBJ2-5; the D gene could be TRBD1 or TRBD2 (5 bases each). Germline lookup yields CDR1 SSHAT and CDR2 FNYEAQ (reference sequence). The CDR3 has 14 residues. Trimming pared 5 bases from V and 3 bases from J, leaving 13 bases between. CDR3 in amino acids: CASSAGAPEETQYF. In nucleotides, the CDR3 is TGTGCCAGCAGCGCCGGGGCGCCGGAAGAGACCCAGTACTTC. Drawing the rest from reference TRBV7-7 and TRBJ2-5, the complete variable domain is GAGVSQSPRYKVTKRGQDVTLRCDPISSHATLYWYQQALGQGPEFLTYFNYEAQPDKSGLPSDRFSAERPEGSISTLTIQRTEQRDSAMYRCASSAGAPEETQYFGPGTRLLVL.

This chain connects TRBV9 to TRBJ2-3, with TRBD1 matching 8 bases. V was clipped by 3 bases and J by 4 bases; unmatched bases: 7. Germline V gene lookup returns CDR1 SGDLS and CDR2 YYNGEE. This CDR3 has 15 amino acids. The CDR3 DNA reads as TGTGCCAGCAGCGCCCTCGGACAGGGCCCAGATACGCAGTATTTT. Residues: CASSALGQGPDTQYF.

The chain is built from TRBV5-1 and TRBJ2-7; a possible D gene is TRBD1 (6 bases). The V end was cut by 5 bases, the J end by 3 bases, with 9 bases between. The CDR3 consists of 12 residues. The V gene's germline CDR1 is SGHRS and CDR2 YFSETQ. CDR3 sequence: CASREQGYEQYV. The CDR3 DNA reads TGCGCCAGCAGGGAACAGGGCTACGAGCAGTACGTC.

The CDR3 bases are TGTGCCAGCGCGGGGCGGACTAGCGGGAGGCTTGAGCAGTTCTTC. Its translation: CASAGRTSGRLEQFF. The chain combines TRBV27 with TRBJ2-1; 14 nucleotides agree with TRBD2. V shed 8 bases, J shed 9 bases, and the junction held 9 bases outside the gene matches. CDR1 is MNHEY and CDR2 is SMNVEV in the germline V gene (reference sequence). This CDR3 spans 15 amino acids.

This clone came up once. The chain recombines TRBV5-4 with TRBJ1-1; D remains unclear. The germline V gene has CDR1 SGHNT and CDR2 YYREEE (reference sequence). The CDR3 runs 14 residues. Trimming removed 1 base from V and 6 bases from J, with 13 bases in between. This CDR3 is CASSLIGVTSEAFF. CDR3 bases: TGTGCCAGCAGCTTGATCGGAGTAACATCTGAAGCTTTCTTT.

The CDR3 sequence is CASSHDRGPGNTIYF. The CDR3 DNA follows: TGCGCCAGCAGCCATGACAGGGGGCCTGGAAACACCATATATTTT. The V gene is TRBV5-1, the J gene TRBJ1-3, with 10 nucleotides matching TRBD1. Unmatched junction bases numbered 3, after V lost 4 bases and J lost 2 bases. The CDR3 contains 15 residues. From germline, CDR1 is SGHRS and CDR2 YFSETQ.

This chain joins TRBV12-5 and TRBJ1-2; 7 bases match TRBD1. Germline trimming cut 1 base from V and 0 bases from J; bases unmatched to any gene: 8. This CDR3 spans 17 amino acids. Per germline, CDR1 LGHNT and CDR2 FRNRAP. The CDR3 loop is CASGLDRQGLSNYGYTF. CDR3 bases: TGTGCTAGTGGTTTGGATCGACAGGGTTTATCTAACTATGGCTACACCTTC.

J is TRBJ2-3 and V is TRBV27; 10 bases are a match to TRBD2. CDR1 is MNHEY, CDR2 SMNVEV, per germline (reference sequence). V lost 6 bases, J lost 4 bases, and 7 bases stayed unmatched. This CDR3 spans 15 amino acids. The CDR3 is CASSLRAGGPDTQYF. CDR3 coding DNA: TGTGCCAGCAGCTTAAGAGCGGGAGGGCCAGATACGCAGTATTTT.

V usage is TRBV11-2 and J usage is TRBJ2-7, with 9 bases identical to TRBD1. Unmatched junction bases numbered 4, after V lost 6 bases and J lost 4 bases. This CDR3 spans 13 amino acids. The germline V gene encodes CDR1 SGHAT and CDR2 FQNNGV. CDR3 residues: CASRQTGGYEQYV. Here the CDR3 DNA reads TGTGCCAGCAGACAGACAGGGGGGTACGAGCAGTACGTC.

The rearrangement links TRBV6-1 to TRBJ2-1; a weak D match, TRBD1 (5 bases). Trimming stripped 5 bases from V and 2 bases from J, with 7 bases between. Germline CDR1 MNHNS, CDR2 SASEGT. CDR3 length equals 13 residues. The CDR3 here is CASSTDTYNEQFF. DNA of the CDR3: TGTGCCAGCAGTACGGACACCTACAATGAGCAGTTCTTC.

The rearrangement links TRBV27 to TRBJ2-7; D gene uncertain. Trimming cost V 2 bases and J 2 bases, with 10 bases left between them. Germline CDR1 is MNHEY and CDR2 is SMNVEV (reference sequence). The CDR3 is 14 residues long. The CDR3 sequence: CASSLLGTPYEQYF. DNA of the CDR3: TGTGCCAGCAGTTTACTAGGCACACCCTACGAGCAGTACTTC.

The J gene is TRBJ1-2, the V gene TRBV19; no clear D gene. The CDR3 covers 13 residues. Trimming took 6 bases from V and 5 from J, leaving 13 bases between them. The germline gives CDR1 LNHDA, CDR2 SQIVND (reference sequence). CDR3 sequence reads: CASRQRALYGYTF. The DNA of the CDR3 is TGTGCCAGTAGACAGCGGGCCCTATATGGCTACACCTTC. Variable domain in full (rest from reference TRBV19 and TRBJ1-2): DGGITQSPKYLFRKEGQNVTLSCEQNLNHDAMYWYRQDPGQGLRLIYYSQIVNDFQKGDIAEGYSVSREKKESFPLTVTSAQKNPTAFYLCASRQRALYGYTFGSGTRLTVV.

This clone was detected ten times or more. This chain links TRBV10-3 with TRBJ1-2, with D perhaps matching TRBD1 (5 bases). V lost 10 bases and J 3 bases, leaving 12 bases between the germline ends. The CDR3 sequence is 12 residues long. Per germline, CDR1 ENHRY and CDR2 SYGVKD. The CDR3 loop is CATSRGDYGYTF. In DNA, the CDR3 is TGTGCCACCTCGAGAGGGGACTATGGCTACACCTTC.